Listed here is a single TCR beta chain. This record belongs to a study of blood T cell repertoires in COVID-19. Original processing methods: The assay estimated nucleated cells by amplifying reference gene primers. Repertoires were generated with immunoSEQ multiplex PCR, while TCRdb's copy carries only in-frame clones and drops some. That table supplies the V and J calls and clone size; D and trimming were determined from the DNA. The sample includes fewer than 250,000 clones, 83% seen only once; the top ten take 3.5% to 4%. The CDR3 sequence is 11 residues long. Germline-derived CDR1 and CDR2 are DFQATT and SNEGSKA (reference sequence).

The sequencing sample was made of PBMCs or T cells enriched from blood (not recorded which). The receptor's source is a woman in her thirties or forties who had been exposed to COVID-19. V usage is TRBV20-1 and J usage is TRBJ2-5; D might be TRBD1 (5 bases). CDR3 region: CSPRGPETQYF. The CDR3 DNA sequence: TGCAGCCCAAGGGGTCCAGAGACCCAGTACTTC.